This record looks at one TCR beta chain sequence and its context. Its antigen is not identified. The data were produced by immunoSEQ multiplex PCR, yet TCRdb's version contains in-frame clones alone and is incomplete. The sample holds over a million clones; approximately 78% are singletons and the top ten take roughly 0.61%. The data belong to a study of shared clonotypes between healthy human individuals. Study as a whole: CD4 naive and CD4 memory each took three plates per donor, while CD8 naive took two and CD8 memory one. Study-level results: Compared with memory subsets, naive subsets generally had larger estimated richness.

Healthy HIV-negative adults without recent acute infections or vaccinations served as donors. Investigators divided CD4+ cells into CD45RA+ naive and CD45RA-negative memory subsets. CDR1 is GTSNPN and CDR2 is SVGIG in the germline V gene (reference sequence). This CDR3 spans 15 amino acids. J was trimmed by 4 bases and V by 2 bases; bases with no gene match: 5. This receptor was taken from a man between 18 and 35 years old in good health. Some clones in this sample may be carry-over from other donors' samples. The specimen was memory CD4+ T cells from PBMCs. The sample's subset: CD45RA-negative fraction. This sequence joins TRBV30 and TRBJ2-5; TRBD2 aligns across 12 bases. In nucleotides, the CDR3 is TGTGCCTGGAGTACTAGCGGGAGGCAGAGAGAGACCCAGTACTTC. This gives the protein CAWSTSGRQRETQYF.